Listed below are T cell receptor beta chains from one sample, sequenced in a study of blood T cell repertoires in COVID-19. The assay was immunoSEQ multiplex PCR, and TCRdb's table has in-frame clones only and misses some. This table has 150,000 to 250,000 clones, approximately 94% appearing once. Sequenced input: peripheral blood. All receptors come from a man younger than 45 with COVID-19, enrolled during active disease. Each CDR3 is given with its conserved first and last residue. The D gene is left open where the match is weak. Where a row states a size, it is once, few, many or the class of an expanded clone; other rows omit it.

CDR3,DNA,J,D,V,size
CASIPSFSYNSPLHF,TGTGCCAGCATCCCCAGTTTCTCCTATAATTCACCCCTCCACTTT,TRBJ1-6,NA,TRBV6-5,NA
CASSIIGGQYNSPLHF,TGTGCCAGTAGTATTATTGGGGGCCAGTATAATTCACCCCTCCACTTT,TRBJ1-6,NA,TRBV19,once
CASSQPARGRNTEAFF,TGCGCCAGCAGCCAACCCGCCCGGGGTCGAAACACTGAAGCTTTCTTT,TRBJ1-1,NA,TRBV4-1,NA
CASGPRDNEQFF,TGTGCTAGTGGCCCCCGGGACAATGAGCAGTTCTTC,TRBJ2-1,NA,TRBV12-5,NA
CASSTSDGTGASGNTIYF,TGTGCCAGTAGCACTAGCGATGGGACAGGGGCCTCTGGAAACACCATATATTTT,TRBJ1-3,TRBD1,TRBV19,NA
CATSREAGGTRTPRNTIYF,TGTGCCACCAGCAGAGAGGCGGGGGGGACCCGAACCCCTAGAAACACCATATATTTT,TRBJ1-3,NA,TRBV15,NA
CASSESSGERGGEQYF,TGTGCCAGCAGTGAATCCTCCGGGGAAAGGGGAGGCGAGCAGTACTTC,TRBJ2-7,NA,TRBV25-1,NA
CASIQTGAPNYGYTF,TGCGCCAGCATTCAGACAGGGGCGCCTAACTATGGCTACACCTTC,TRBJ1-2,TRBD1,TRBV10-2,NA
CASTSPATNEKLFF,TGCGCCAGCACCTCGCCGGCAACTAATGAAAAACTGTTTTTT,TRBJ1-4,NA,TRBV4-1,NA
CASSMTSGVSNEQFF,TGCGCCAGCAGCATGACTAGCGGGGTCTCCAATGAGCAGTTCTTC,TRBJ2-1,TRBD2,TRBV5-1,NA
CASSPPGESKTQYF,TGTGCCAGTAGTCCTCCCGGGGAATCGAAGACCCAGTACTTC,TRBJ2-5,NA,TRBV19,once
CASSGGTSGNTIYF,TGTGCCAGCAGCGGAGGGACTTCTGGAAACACCATATATTTT,TRBJ1-3,NA,TRBV9,NA
CAASRGNQPQHF,TGTGCCGCAAGTCGGGGCAATCAGCCCCAGCATTTT,TRBJ1-5,NA,TRBV7-9,NA